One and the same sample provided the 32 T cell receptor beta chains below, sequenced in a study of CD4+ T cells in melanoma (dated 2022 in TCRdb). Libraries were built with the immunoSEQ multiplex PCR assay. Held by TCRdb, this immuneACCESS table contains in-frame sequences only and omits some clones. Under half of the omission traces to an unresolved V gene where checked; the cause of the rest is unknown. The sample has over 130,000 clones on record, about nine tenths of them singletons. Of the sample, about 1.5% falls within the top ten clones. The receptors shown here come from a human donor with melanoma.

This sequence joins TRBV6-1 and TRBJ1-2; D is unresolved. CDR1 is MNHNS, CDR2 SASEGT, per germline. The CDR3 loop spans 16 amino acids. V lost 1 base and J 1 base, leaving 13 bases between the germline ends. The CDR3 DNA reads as TGTGCCAGCAGTGAAGAGCGACTACGGGGTAACTATGGCTACACCTTC. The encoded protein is CASSEERLRGNYGYTF.

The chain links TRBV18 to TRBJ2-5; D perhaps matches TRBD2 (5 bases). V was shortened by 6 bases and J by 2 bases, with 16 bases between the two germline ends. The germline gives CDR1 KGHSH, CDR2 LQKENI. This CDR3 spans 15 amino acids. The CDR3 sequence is CASSSGIPPQETQYF. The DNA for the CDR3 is TGTGCCAGCTCGTCGGGGATCCCCCCACAAGAGACCCAGTACTTC.

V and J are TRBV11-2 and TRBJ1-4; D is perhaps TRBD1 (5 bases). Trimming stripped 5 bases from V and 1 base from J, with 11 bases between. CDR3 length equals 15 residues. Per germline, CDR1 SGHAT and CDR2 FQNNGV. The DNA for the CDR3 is TGTGCCAGCAGCCCTGGGGCGGTAACTAATGAAAAACTGTTTTTT. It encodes CASSPGAVTNEKLFF. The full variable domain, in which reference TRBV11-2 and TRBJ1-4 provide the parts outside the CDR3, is EAGVAQSPRYKIIEKRQSVAFWCNPISGHATLYWYQQILGQGPKLLIQFQNNGVVDDSQLPKDRFSAERLKGVDSTLKIQPAKLEDSAVYLCASSPGAVTNEKLFFGSGTQLSVL.

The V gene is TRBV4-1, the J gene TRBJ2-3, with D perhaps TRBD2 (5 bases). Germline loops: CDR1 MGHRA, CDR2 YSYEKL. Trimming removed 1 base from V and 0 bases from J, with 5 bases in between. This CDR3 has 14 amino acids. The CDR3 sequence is CASSQGTSTDTQYF. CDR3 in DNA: TGCGCCAGCAGCCAAGGGACTAGCACAGATACGCAGTATTTT.

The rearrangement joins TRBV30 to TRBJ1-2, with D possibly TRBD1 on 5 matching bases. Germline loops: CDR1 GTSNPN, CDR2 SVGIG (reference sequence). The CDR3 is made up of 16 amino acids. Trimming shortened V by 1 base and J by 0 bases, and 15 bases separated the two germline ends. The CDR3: CAWSEWGEPANYGYTF. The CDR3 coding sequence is TGTGCCTGGAGTGAATGGGGGGAGCCGGCTAACTATGGCTACACCTTC.

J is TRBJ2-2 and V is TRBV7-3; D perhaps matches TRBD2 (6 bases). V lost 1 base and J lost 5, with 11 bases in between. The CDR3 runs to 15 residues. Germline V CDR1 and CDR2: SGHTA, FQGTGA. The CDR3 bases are TGTGCCAGCAGCTTAAACGGTCGGGGGACCGGGGAGCTGTTTTTT. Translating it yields CASSLNGRGTGELFF.

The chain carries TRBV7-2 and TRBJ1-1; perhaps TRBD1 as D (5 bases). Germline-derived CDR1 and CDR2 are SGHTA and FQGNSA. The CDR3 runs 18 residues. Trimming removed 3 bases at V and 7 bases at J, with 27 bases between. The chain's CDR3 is CASSLSPPGRRRGSEAFF. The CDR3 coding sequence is TGTGCCAGCAGCTTGTCACCTCCGGGACGTCGAAGGGGTAGTGAAGCTTTCTTT.

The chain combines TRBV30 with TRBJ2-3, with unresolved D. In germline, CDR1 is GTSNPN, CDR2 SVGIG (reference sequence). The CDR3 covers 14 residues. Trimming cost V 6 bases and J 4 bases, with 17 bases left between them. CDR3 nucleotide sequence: TGTGCCTGCCTTGGGAATTGGAGCGCAGATACGCAGTATTTT. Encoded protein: CACLGNWSADTQYF.

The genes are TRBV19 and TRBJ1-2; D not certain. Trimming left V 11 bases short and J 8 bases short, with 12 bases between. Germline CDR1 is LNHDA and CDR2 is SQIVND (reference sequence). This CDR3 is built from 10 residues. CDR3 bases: TGTGCCCACCCCCCCGGGGGCTACACCTTC. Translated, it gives CAHPPGGYTF.

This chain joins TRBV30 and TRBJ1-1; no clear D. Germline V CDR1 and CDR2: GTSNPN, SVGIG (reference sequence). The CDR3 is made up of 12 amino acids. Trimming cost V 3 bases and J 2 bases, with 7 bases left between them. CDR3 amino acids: CAWSWGNTEAFF. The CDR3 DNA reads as TGTGCCTGGAGCTGGGGAAACACTGAAGCTTTCTTT.

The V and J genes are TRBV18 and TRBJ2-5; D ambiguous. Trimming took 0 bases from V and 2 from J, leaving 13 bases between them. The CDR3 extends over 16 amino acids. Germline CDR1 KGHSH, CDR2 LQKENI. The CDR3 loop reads CASSPPLPGEQETQYF. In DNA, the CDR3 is TGTGCCAGCTCACCACCTCTTCCCGGAGAACAAGAGACCCAGTACTTC.

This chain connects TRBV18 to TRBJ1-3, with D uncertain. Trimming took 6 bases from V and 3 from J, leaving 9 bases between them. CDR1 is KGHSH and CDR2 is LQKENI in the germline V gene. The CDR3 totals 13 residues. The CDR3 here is CASSSTGGNTIYF. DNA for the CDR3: TGTGCCAGCTCTTCGACGGGTGGAAACACCATATATTTT.

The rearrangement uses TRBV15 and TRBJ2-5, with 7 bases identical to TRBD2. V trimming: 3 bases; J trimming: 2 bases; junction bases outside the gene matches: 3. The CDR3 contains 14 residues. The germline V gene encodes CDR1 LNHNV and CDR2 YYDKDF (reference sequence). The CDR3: CATSRGDYQETQYF. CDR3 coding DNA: TGTGCCACCAGCAGGGGGGACTATCAAGAGACCCAGTACTTC. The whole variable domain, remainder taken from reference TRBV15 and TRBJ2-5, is DAMVIQNPRYQVTQFGKPVTLSCSQTLNHNVMYWYQQKSSQAPKLLFHYYDKDFNNEADTPDNFQSRRPNTSFCFLDIRSPGLGDTAMYLCATSRGDYQETQYFGPGTRLLVL.

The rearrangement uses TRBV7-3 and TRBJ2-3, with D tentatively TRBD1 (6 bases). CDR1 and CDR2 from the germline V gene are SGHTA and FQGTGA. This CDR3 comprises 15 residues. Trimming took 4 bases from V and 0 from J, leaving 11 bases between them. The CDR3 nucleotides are TGTGCCAGCAGCTCCAGGGGAGAGAGCACAGATACGCAGTATTTT. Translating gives CASSSRGESTDTQYF.

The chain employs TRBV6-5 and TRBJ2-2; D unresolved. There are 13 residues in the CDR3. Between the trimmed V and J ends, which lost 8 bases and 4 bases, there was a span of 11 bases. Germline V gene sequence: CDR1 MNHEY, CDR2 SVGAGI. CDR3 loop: CASASYATGELFF. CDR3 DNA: TGTGCCAGCGCATCCTACGCCACCGGGGAGCTGTTTTTT.

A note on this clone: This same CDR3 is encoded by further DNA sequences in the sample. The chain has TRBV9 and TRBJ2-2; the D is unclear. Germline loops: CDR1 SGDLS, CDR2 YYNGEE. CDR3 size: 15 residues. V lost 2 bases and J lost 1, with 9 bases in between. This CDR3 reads CASSVRGRNTGELFF. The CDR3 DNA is TGTGCCAGCAGCGTTAGAGGCAGGAACACCGGGGAGCTGTTTTTT.

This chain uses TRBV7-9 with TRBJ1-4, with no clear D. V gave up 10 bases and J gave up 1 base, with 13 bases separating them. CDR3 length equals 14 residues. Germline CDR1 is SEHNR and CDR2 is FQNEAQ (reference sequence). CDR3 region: CAITGWGTNEKLFF. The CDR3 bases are TGTGCCATAACGGGGTGGGGAACTAATGAAAAACTGTTTTTT.

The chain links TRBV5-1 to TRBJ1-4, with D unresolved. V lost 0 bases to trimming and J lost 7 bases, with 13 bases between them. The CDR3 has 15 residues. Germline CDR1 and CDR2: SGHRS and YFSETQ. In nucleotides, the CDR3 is TGCGCCAGCAGCTTGGAGTCCAGGAGTGGTGAAAAACTGTTTTTT. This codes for CASSLESRSGEKLFF. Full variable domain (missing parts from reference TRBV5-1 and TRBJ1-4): KAGVTQTPRYLIKTRGQQVTLSCSPISGHRSVSWYQQTPGQGLQFLFEYFSETQRNKGNFPGRFSGRQFSNSRSEMNVSTLELGDSALYLCASSLESRSGEKLFFGSGTQLSVL.

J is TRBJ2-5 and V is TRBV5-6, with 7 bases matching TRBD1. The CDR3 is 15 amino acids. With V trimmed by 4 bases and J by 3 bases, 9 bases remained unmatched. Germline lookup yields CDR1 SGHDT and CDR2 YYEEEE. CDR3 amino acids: CASSPTMQGEETQYF. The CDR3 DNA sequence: TGTGCCAGCAGCCCCACCATGCAGGGGGAAGAGACCCAGTACTTC.

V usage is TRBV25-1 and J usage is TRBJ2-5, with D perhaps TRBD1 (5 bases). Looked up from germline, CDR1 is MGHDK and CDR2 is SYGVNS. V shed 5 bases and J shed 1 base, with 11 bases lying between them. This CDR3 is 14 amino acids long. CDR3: CASSSGGAQETQYF. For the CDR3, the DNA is TGTGCCAGCAGTTCGGGTGGGGCCCAAGAGACCCAGTACTTC.

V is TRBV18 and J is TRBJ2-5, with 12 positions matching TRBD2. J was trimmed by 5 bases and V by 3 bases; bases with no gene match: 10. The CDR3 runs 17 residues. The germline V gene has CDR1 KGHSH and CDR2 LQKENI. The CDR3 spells CASSPLPSGGAGETQYF. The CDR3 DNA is TGTGCCAGCTCACCCCTACCTAGCGGGGGGGCCGGGGAGACCCAGTACTTC.

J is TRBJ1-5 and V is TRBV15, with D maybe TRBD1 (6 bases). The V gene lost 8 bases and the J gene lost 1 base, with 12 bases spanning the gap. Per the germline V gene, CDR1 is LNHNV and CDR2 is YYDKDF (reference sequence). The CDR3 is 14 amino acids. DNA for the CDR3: TGTGCCACCGGACGGACAGTAAGCAATCAGCCCCAGCATTTT. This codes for CATGRTVSNQPQHF.

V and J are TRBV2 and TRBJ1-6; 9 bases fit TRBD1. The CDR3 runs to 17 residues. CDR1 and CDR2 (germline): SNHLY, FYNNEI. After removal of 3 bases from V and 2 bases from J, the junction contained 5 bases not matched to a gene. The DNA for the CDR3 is TGTGCCAGCAGTGATCGGACAGGGGACACCTATAATTCACCCCTCCACTTT. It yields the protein CASSDRTGDTYNSPLHF. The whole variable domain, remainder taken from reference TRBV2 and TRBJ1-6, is EPEVTQTPSHQVTQMGQEVILRCVPISNHLYFYWYRQILGQKVEFLVSFYNNEISEKSEIFDDQFSVERPDGSNFTLKIRSTKLEDSAMYFCASSDRTGDTYNSPLHFGNGTRLTVT.

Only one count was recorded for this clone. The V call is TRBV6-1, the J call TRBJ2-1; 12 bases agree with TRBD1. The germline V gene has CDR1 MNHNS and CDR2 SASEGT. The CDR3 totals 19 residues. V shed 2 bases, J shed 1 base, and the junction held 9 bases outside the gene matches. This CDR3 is CASSEPGQGAQKSYNEQFF. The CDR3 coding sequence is TGTGCCAGCAGTGAACCGGGACAGGGGGCTCAAAAGTCCTACAATGAGCAGTTCTTC.

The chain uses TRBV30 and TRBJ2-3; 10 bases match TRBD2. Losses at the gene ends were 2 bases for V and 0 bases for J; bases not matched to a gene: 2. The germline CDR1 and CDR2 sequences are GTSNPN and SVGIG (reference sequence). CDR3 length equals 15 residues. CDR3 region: CAWSRLAGSTDTQYF. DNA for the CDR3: TGTGCCTGGAGTAGACTAGCGGGCAGCACAGATACGCAGTATTTT.

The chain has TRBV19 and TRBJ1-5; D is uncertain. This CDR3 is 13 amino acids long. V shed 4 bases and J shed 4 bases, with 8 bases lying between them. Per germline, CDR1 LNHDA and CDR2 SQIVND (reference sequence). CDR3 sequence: CASSRTDNQPQHF. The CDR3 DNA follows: TGTGCCAGTAGTAGGACCGATAATCAGCCCCAGCATTTT.

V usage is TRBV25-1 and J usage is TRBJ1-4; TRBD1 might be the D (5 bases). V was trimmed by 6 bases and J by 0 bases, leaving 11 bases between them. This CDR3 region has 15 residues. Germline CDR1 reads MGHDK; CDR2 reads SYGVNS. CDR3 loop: CASSDDRATNEKLFF. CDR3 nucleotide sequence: TGTGCCAGCAGCGATGACAGAGCAACTAATGAAAAACTGTTTTTT.

The CDR3 sequence is CASSLGGTVNEKLFF. For the CDR3, the DNA is TGTGCCAGCAGCTTAGGCGGGACAGTTAATGAAAAACTGTTTTTT. The V and J genes are TRBV7-8 and TRBJ1-4; 7 bases are a match to TRBD1. CDR3 length equals 15 residues. Germline values: CDR1 SGHVS, CDR2 FQNEAQ. Trimming took 1 base from V and 4 from J; bases not matched to a gene: 3.

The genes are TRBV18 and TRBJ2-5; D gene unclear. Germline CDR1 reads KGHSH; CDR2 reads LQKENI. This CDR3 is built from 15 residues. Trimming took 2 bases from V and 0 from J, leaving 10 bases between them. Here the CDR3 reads CASSPIDADQETQYF. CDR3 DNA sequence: TGTGCCAGCTCACCAATAGACGCGGACCAAGAGACCCAGTACTTC. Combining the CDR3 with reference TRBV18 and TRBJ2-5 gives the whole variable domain NAGVMQNPRHLVRRRGQEARLRCSPMKGHSHVYWYRQLPEEGLKFMVYLQKENIIDESGMPKERFSAEFPKEGPSILRIQQVVRGDSAAYFCASSPIDADQETQYFGPGTRLLVL.

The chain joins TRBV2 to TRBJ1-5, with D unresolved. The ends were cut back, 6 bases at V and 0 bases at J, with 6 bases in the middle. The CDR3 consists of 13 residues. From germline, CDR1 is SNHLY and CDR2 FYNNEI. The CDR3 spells CASRLYSNQPQHF. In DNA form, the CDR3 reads TGTGCCAGCAGGCTATATAGCAATCAGCCCCAGCATTTT.

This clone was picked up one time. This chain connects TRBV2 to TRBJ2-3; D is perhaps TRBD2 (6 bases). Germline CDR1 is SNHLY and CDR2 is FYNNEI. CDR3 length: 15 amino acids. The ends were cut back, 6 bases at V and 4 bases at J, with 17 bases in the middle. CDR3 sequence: CASRGRRGVPDTQYF. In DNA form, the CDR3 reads TGTGCCAGCAGGGGTCGGCGGGGAGTACCAGATACGCAGTATTTT.

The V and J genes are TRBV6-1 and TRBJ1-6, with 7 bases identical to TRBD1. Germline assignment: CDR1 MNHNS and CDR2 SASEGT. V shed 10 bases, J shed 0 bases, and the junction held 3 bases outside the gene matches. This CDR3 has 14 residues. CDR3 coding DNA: TGTGCCACCAGGGGGAGCTCCTATAATTCACCCCTCCACTTT. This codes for CATRGSSYNSPLHF.